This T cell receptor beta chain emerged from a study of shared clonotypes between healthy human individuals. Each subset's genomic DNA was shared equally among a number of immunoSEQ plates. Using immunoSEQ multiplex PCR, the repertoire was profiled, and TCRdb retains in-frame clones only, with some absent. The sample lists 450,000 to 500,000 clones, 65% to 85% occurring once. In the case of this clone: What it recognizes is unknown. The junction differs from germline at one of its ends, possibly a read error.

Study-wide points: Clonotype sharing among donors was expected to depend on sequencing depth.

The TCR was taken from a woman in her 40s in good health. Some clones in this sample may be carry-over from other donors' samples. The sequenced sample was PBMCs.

CDR3 DNA: TGTGCTAGCACCTCCAACGCCGGCGGGGAGCTGTTTTTT. Its protein product is CASTSNAGGELFF. The chain couples TRBV7-7 to TRBJ2-2; D is undetermined. The germline CDR1 and CDR2 sequences are SSHAT and FNYEAQ (reference sequence). The CDR3 runs 13 residues.